This TCR beta chain comes out of a study of long-term antiretroviral therapy in people with HIV. The V gene lost 6 bases and the J gene lost 4 bases, with 16 bases spanning the gap. Germline lookup yields CDR1 MNHEY and CDR2 SVGAGI. This CDR3 region has 15 residues. At the survey level, the v3.0 immunoSEQ assay was run. Sequencing was performed with immunoSEQ multiplex PCR; in TCRdb, only in-frame clones are kept and a portion is missing. The data show around 30,000 clones, over 75% seen once. The chain combines TRBV6-5 with TRBJ2-1, with D perhaps matching TRBD1 (7 bases). Source: unsorted PBMCs, taken 0.5 years after starting antiretroviral therapy. The sequence was collected from a woman aged 18-29 years with HIV. This CDR3 reads CASRLSGGLYNEQFF. For the CDR3, the DNA is TGTGCCAGCAGGTTATCAGGGGGGCTTTACAATGAGCAGTTCTTC.